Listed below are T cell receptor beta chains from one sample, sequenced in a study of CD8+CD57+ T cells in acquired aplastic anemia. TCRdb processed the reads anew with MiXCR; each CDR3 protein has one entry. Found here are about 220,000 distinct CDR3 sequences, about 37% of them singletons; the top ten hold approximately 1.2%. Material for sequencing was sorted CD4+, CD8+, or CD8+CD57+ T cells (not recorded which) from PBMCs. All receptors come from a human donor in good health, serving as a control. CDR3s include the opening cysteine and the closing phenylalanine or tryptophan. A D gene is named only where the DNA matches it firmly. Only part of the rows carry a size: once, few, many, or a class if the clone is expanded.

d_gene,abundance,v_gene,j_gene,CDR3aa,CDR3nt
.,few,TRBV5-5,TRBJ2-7,CASSPNAQGLYEQYF,TGTGCCAGCAGCCCCAACGCGCAGGGTCTATACGAGCAGTACTTC
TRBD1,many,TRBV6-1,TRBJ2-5,CASRGTGQETQYF,TGTGCCAGCAGAGGGACAGGACAAGAGACCCAGTACTTC
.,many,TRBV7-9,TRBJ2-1,CASSFRTPSYNEQFF,TGTGCCAGCAGCTTTAGGACTCCCTCCTACAATGAGCAGTTCTTC
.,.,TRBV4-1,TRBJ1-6,CASSQEGLLSSYNSPLHF,TGCGCCAGCAGCCAAGAAGGGCTGTTGAGCTCCTATAATTCACCCCTCCACTTT
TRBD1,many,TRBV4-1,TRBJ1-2,CASSHATGRANYGYTF,TGCGCCAGCAGCCACGCGACAGGGAGAGCTAACTATGGCTACACCTTC
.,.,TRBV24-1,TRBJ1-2,CASSPNTLYGYTF,TGTGCCAGCTCACCCAATACCCTCTATGGCTACACCTTC
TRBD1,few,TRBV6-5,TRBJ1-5,CASSYSDRGYQPQHF,TGTGCCAGCAGTTATTCGGACAGGGGATACCAGCCCCAGCATTTT
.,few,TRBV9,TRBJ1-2,CASTLGSTNYGYTF,TGTGCCAGCACCCTCGGCAGCACTAACTATGGCTACACCTTC
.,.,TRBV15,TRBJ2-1,CATSRDVPRGGSNEQFF,TGTGCCACCAGCAGAGATGTCCCCAGGGGAGGGAGCAATGAGCAGTTCTTC
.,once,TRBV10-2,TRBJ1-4,CASIHDPATNEKLFF,TGCGCCAGCATTCACGACCCAGCAACTAATGAAAAACTGTTTTTT
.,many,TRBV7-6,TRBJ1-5,CASSFTNQPQHF,TGTGCCAGCAGTTTCACCAATCAGCCCCAGCATTTT
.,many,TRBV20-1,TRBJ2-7,CSARIGGRRTSSYEQYF,TGCAGTGCTAGGATAGGGGGACGCCGGACTAGCTCCTACGAGCAGTACTTC
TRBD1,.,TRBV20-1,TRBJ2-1,CSATPTGGRSKNEQFF,TGCAGTGCTACGCCGACAGGGGGAAGATCCAAAAATGAGCAGTTCTTC
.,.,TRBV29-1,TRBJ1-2,CSVPHKVGYTF,TGCAGCGTTCCCCACAAGGTGGGCTACACCTTC
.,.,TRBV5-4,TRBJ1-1,CASSLVDRNTEALF,TGTGCCAGCAGCCTCGTAGACAGGAACACTGAAGCTCTCTTT
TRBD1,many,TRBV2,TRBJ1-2,CASRPTGEHYGYTF,TGTGCCAGCAGGCCTACAGGGGAACACTATGGCTACACCTTC
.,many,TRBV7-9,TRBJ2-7,CASSFSRGQSSYEQYF,TGTGCCAGCAGCTTTTCCCGGGGCCAGAGCTCCTACGAGCAGTACTTC
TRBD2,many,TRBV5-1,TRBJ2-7,CASSSTSGSDEQYF,TGCGCCAGCAGTTCGACTAGCGGGAGCGACGAGCAGTACTTC
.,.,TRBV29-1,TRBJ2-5,CSVETAGGEETQYF,TGCAGCGTTGAAACGGCGGGTGGCGAAGAGACCCAGTACTTC
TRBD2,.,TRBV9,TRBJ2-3,CASSVGLAGGSAEGDTQYF,TGTGCCAGCAGCGTAGGACTAGCGGGGGGGTCCGCTGAGGGAGATACGCAGTATTTT
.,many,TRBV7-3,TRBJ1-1,CASSLRMDTEAFF,TGTGCCAGCAGCTTACGAATGGACACTGAAGCTTTCTTT
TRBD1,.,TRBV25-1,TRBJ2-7,CASSPQPRDRGGKQYF,TGTGCCAGCAGTCCACAACCCCGGGACAGGGGTGGTAAGCAGTACTTC
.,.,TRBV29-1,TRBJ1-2,CSVGTDYGYTF,TGCAGCGTTGGGACGGACTATGGCTACACCTTC
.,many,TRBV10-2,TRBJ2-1,CASRPDSNYNEQFF,TGCGCCAGCAGGCCAGATTCTAACTACAATGAGCAGTTCTTC
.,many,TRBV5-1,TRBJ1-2,CASSGGGRPGYTF,TGCGCCAGCAGCGGGGGGGGCAGGCCTGGCTACACCTTC
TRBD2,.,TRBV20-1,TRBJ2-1,CSARGLVAGQYNEQFF,TGCAGTGCCAGGGGTTTGGTAGCGGGGCAATACAATGAGCAGTTCTTC
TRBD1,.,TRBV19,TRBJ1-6,CASSIPPRTGANSPLHF,TGTGCCAGTAGTATCCCCCCCCGGACAGGGGCTAATTCACCCCTCCACTTT
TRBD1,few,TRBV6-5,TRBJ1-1,CASSYTDRAYTEAFF,TGTGCCAGCAGTTATACGGACAGGGCTTACACTGAAGCTTTCTTT
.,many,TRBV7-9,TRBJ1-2,CASSKHMNYGYTF,TGTGCCAGCAGCAAACATATGAACTATGGCTACACCTTC
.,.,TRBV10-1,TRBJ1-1,CASSVAGSTEAFF,TGCGCCAGCAGTGTGGCGGGATCCACTGAAGCTTTCTTT